Sequencing of this TCR beta chain was carried out in a study of blood T cell repertoires in COVID-19. On the study more broadly: The cDNA or gDNA used as material had been derived from T cells, B-cell-depleted T cells, or PBMCs.

In the original analysis: Researchers report that nucleated cell counts were estimated from reference gene primer amplification. Repertoires were generated with immunoSEQ multiplex PCR, while TCRdb's copy carries only in-frame clones and drops some. That table furnishes V, J and clone size, whereas the DNA furnished D and trimming. Here the sample spans around 100,000 clones, 84% being singletons. The CDR3 is 12 residues long. The germline CDR1 and CDR2 sequences are SGHTA and FQGTGA. V was clipped by 5 bases and J by 3 bases, with 4 bases between them. The TCR originated in a human donor in a cohort sampled during active COVID-19. V is TRBV7-3 and J is TRBJ2-2; D call uncertain. The source material was peripheral blood. Here the CDR3 DNA reads TGTGCCAGCAGCCCAGACACCGGGGAGCTGTTTTTT. As protein: CASSPDTGELFF. The full variable domain, in which reference TRBV7-3 and TRBJ2-2 provide the parts outside the CDR3, is GAGVSQTPSNKVTEKGKYVELRCDPISGHTALYWYRQSLGQGPEFLIYFQGTGAADDSGLPNDRFFAVRPEGSVSTLKIQRTERGDSAVYLCASSPDTGELFFGEGSRLTVL.